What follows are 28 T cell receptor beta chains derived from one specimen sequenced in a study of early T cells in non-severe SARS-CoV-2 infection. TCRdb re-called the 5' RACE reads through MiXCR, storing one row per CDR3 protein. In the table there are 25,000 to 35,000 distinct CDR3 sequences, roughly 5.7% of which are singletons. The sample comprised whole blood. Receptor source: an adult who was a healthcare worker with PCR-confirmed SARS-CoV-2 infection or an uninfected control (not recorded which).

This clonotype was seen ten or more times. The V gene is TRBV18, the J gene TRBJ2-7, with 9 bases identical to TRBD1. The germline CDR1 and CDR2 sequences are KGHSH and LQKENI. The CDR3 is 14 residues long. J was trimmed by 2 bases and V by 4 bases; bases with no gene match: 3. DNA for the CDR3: TGTGCCAGCTCACTCTGGGACAGGGCCTACGAGCAGTACTTC. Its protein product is CASSLWDRAYEQYF.

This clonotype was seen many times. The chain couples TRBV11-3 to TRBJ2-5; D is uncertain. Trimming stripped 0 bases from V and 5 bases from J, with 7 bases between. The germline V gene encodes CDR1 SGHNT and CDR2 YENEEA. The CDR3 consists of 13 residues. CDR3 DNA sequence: TGTGCCAGCAGCTTAGAGCGCTATGAGACCCAGTACTTC. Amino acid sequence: CASSLERYETQYF.

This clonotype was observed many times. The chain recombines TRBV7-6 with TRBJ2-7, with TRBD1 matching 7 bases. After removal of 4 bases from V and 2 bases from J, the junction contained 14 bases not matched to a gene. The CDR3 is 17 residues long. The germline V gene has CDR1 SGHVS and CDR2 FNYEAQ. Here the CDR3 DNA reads TGTGCCAGCAGCTCTACCGGGACAGCCTTTAATACCTACGAGCAGTACTTC. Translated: CASSSTGTAFNTYEQYF.

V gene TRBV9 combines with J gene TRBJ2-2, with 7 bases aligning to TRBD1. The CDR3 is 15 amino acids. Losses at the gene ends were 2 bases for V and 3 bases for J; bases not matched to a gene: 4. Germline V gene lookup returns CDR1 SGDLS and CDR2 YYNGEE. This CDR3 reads CASSVTGVDTGELFF. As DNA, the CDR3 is TGTGCCAGCAGCGTTACAGGGGTGGACACCGGGGAGCTGTTTTTT.

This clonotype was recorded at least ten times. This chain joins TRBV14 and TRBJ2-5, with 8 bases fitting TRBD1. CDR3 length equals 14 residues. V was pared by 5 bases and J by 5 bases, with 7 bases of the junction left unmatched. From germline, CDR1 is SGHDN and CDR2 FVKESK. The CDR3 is CASSDRGVYETQYF. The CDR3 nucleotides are TGTGCCAGCAGCGACAGGGGAGTGTATGAGACCCAGTACTTC. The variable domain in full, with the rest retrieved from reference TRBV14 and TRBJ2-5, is EAGVTQFPSHSVIEKGQTVTLRCDPISGHDNLYWYRRVMGKEIKFLLHFVKESKQDESGMPNNRFLAERTGGTYSTLKVQPAELEDSGVYFCASSDRGVYETQYFGPGTRLLVL.

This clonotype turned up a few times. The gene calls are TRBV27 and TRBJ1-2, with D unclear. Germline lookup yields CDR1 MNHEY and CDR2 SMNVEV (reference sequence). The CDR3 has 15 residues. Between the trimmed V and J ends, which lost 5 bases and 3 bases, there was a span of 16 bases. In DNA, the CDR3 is TGTGCCAGCAGTCCCAGTTATCACCCGGACTATGGCTACACCTTC. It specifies CASSPSYHPDYGYTF.

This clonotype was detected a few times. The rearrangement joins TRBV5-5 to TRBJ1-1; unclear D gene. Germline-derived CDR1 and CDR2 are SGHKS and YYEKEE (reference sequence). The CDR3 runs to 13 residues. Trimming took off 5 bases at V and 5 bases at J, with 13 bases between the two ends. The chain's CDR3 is CASSFLVGTEAFF. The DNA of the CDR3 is TGTGCCAGCAGTTTCCTCGTGGGGACTGAAGCTTTCTTT.

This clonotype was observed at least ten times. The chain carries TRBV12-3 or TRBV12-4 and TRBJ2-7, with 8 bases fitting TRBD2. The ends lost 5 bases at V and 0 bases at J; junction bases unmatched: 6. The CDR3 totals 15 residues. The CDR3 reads CASSKEGTSSYEQYF. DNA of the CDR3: TGTGCCAGCAGTAAGGAGGGGACTAGCTCCTACGAGCAGTACTTC.

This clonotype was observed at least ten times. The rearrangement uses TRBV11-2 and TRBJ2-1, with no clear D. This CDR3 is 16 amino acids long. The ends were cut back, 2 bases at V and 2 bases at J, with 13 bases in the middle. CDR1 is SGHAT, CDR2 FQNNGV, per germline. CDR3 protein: CASSLLSTTAYNEQFF. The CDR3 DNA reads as TGTGCCAGCAGCTTACTCTCTACTACCGCCTACAATGAGCAGTTCTTC.

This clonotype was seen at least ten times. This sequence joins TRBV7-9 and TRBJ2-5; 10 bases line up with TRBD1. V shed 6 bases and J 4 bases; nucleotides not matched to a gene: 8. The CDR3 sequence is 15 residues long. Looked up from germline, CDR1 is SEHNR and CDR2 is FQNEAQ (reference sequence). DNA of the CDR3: TGTGCCAGCAGGCAGACAGGGGGCGCGGCAGAGACCCAGTACTTC. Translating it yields CASRQTGGAAETQYF.

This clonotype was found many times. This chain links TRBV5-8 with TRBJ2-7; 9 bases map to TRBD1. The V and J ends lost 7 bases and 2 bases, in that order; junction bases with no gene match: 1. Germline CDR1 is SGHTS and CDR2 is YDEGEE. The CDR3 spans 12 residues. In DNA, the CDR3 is TGTGCCAGCTGGACAGGGGCCTACGAGCAGTACTTC. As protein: CASWTGAYEQYF.

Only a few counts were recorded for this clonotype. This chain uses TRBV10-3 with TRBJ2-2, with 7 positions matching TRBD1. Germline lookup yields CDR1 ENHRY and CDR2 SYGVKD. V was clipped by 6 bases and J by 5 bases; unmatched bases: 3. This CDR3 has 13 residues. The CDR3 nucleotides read TGTGCCATCAGCGAGACAGGGACCGGGGAGCTGTTTTTT. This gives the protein CAISETGTGELFF.

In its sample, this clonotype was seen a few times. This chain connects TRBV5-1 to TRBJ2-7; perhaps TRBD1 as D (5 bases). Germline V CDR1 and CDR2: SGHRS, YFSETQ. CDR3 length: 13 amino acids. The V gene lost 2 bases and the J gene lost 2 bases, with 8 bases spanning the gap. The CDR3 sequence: CASSFGQPYEQYF. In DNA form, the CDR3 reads TGCGCCAGCAGCTTCGGACAACCCTACGAGCAGTACTTC.

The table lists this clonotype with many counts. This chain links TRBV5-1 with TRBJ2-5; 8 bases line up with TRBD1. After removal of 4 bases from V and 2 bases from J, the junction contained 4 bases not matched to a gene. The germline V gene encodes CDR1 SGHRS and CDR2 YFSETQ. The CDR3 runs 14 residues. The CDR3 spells CASSPWTGQETQYF. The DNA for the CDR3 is TGCGCCAGCAGCCCCTGGACAGGGCAAGAGACCCAGTACTTC. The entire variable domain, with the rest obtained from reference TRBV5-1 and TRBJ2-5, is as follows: KAGVTQTPRYLIKTRGQQVTLSCSPISGHRSVSWYQQTPGQGLQFLFEYFSETQRNKGNFPGRFSGRQFSNSRSEMNVSTLELGDSALYLCASSPWTGQETQYFGPGTRLLVL.

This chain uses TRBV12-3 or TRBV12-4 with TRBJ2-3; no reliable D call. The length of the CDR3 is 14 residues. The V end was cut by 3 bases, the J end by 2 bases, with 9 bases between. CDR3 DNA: TGTGCCAGCAGTTTTGGGCGGACCACAGATACGCAGTATTTT. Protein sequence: CASSFGRTTDTQYF.

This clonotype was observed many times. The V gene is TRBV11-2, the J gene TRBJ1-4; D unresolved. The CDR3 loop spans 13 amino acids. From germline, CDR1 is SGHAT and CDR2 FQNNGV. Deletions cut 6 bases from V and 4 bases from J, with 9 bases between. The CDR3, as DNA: TGTGCCAGCAGACTGACTCATAATGAAAAACTGTTTTTT. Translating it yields CASRLTHNEKLFF.

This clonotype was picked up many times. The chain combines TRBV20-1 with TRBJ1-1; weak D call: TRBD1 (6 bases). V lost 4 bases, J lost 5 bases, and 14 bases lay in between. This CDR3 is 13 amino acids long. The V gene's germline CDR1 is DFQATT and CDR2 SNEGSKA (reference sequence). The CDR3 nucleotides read TGCAGTGCTATTAGACAGGTTGGAACTGAAGCTTTCTTT. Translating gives CSAIRQVGTEAFF.

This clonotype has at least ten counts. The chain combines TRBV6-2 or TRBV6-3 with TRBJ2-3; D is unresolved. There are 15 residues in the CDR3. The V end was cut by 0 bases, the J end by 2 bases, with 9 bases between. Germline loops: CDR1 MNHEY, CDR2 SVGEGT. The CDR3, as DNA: TGTGCCAGCAGTTACTCCGGAATATTCACAGATACGCAGTATTTT. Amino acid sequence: CASSYSGIFTDTQYF.

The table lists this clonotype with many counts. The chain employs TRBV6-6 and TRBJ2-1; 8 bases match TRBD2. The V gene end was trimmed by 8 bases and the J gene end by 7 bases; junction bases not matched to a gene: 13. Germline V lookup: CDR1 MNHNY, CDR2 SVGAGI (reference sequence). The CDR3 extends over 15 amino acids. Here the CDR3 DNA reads TGTGCCAGCGCCGCCAGCGGGAGCTCGTTGAATGAGCAGTTCTTC. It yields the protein CASAASGSSLNEQFF.

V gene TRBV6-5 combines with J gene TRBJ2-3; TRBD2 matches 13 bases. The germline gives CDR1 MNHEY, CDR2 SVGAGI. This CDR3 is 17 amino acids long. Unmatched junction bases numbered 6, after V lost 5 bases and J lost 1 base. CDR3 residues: CASSRLGLAGGTDTQYF. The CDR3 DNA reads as TGTGCCAGCAGTCGCCTAGGACTAGCGGGGGGCACAGATACGCAGTATTTT.

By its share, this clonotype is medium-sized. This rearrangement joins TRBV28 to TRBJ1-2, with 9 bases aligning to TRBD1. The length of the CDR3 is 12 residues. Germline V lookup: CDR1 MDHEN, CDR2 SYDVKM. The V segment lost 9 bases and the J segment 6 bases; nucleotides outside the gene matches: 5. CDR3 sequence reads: CASTGGDNGYTF. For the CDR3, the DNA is TGTGCCAGTACAGGGGGCGACAATGGCTACACCTTC.

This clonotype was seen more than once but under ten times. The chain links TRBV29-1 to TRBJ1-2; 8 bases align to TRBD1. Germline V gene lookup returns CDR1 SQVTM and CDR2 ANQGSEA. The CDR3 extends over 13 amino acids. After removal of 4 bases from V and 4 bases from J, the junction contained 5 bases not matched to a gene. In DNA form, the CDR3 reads TGCAGCGTTGCAGACAGGGGAGGCTATGGCTACACCTTC. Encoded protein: CSVADRGGYGYTF.

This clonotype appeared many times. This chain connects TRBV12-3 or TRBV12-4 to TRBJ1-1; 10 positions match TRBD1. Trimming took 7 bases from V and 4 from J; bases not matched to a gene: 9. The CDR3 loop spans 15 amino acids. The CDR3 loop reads CASKAGTGVSTEAFF. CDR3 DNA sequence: TGTGCCAGCAAAGCAGGGACAGGGGTAAGCACTGAAGCTTTCTTT.

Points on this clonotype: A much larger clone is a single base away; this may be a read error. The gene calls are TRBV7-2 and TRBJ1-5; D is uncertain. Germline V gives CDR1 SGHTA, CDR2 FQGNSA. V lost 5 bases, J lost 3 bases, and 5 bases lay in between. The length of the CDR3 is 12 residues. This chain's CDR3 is CASSDLNQPQHF. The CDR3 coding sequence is TGTGCCAGCAGCGACCTCAATCAGCCCCAGCATTTT. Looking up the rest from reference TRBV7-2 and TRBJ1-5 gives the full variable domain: GAGVSQSPSNKVTEKGKDVELRCDPISGHTALYWYRQSLGQGLEFLIYFQGNSAPDKSGLPSDRFSAERTGGSVSTLTIQRTQQEDSAVYLCASSDLNQPQHFGDGTRLSIL.

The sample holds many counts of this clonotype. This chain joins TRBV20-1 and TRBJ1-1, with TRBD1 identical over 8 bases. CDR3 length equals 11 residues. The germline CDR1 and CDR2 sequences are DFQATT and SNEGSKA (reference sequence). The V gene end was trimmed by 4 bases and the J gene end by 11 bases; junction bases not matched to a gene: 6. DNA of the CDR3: TGCAGTGCTATCGGACAGGGAGGGGCTTTCTTT. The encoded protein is CSAIGQGGAFF.

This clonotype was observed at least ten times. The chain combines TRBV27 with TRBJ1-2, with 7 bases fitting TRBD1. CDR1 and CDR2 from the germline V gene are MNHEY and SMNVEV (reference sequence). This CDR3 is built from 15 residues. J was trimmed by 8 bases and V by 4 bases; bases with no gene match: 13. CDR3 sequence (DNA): TGTGCCAGCAGTTATACCCGGGACAGCGTCGGGGGCTACACCTTC. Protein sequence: CASSYTRDSVGGYTF.

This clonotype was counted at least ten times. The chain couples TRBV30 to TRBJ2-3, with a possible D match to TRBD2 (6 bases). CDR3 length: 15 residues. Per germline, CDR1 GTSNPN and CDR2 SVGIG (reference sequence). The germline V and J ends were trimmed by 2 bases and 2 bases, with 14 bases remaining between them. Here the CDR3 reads CAWSPPGLFTDTQYF. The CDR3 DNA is TGTGCCTGGAGTCCTCCGGGACTGTTCACAGATACGCAGTATTTT.

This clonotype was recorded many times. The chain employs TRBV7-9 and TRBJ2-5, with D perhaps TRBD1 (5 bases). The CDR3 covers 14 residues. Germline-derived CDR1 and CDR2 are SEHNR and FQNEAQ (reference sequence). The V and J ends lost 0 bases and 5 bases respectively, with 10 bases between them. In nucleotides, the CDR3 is TGTGCCAGCAGCTTAGCGGGGCAGGGCGAGACCCAGTACTTC. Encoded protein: CASSLAGQGETQYF.